What follows are 3 T cell receptor beta chains derived from one specimen sequenced in a study of shared clonotypes between healthy human individuals. Only in-frame clones appear in the TCRdb table, and some are missing; sequencing was by immunoSEQ multiplex PCR. Of about 2.4 million clones listed, more than 85% are singletons. Input material: naive CD4+ T cells from PBMCs. Subset here: CD45RA+ positively selected. The receptors here all came from a man younger than 30 in good health. Some clones in this sample may be carry-over from other donors' samples.

The CDR3 here is CASSLQHYGYTF. The CDR3 DNA reads TGTGCCAGCAGTCTCCAGCACTATGGCTACACCTTC. The rearrangement uses TRBV2 and TRBJ1-2, with D unclear. V lost 5 bases to trimming and J lost 3 bases, with 7 bases between them. The CDR3 contains 12 residues. Germline CDR1 reads SNHLY; CDR2 reads FYNNEI.

To note about this clone: In the same sample, other DNA sequences code for this CDR3. The chain has TRBV30 and TRBJ2-3; 8 bases are a match to TRBD2. Germline V gene sequence: CDR1 GTSNPN, CDR2 SVGIG (reference sequence). The CDR3 runs to 14 residues. J lost 1 base, V lost 0 bases, and 0 bases had no gene match. The CDR3 reads CAWSVAGGTDTQYF. DNA for the CDR3: TGTGCCTGGAGTGTAGCGGGAGGCACAGATACGCAGTATTTT.

The V call is TRBV7-8, the J call TRBJ1-4, with D possibly TRBD1 on 6 matching bases. Trimming pared 1 base from V and 6 bases from J, leaving 9 bases between. The CDR3 consists of 14 residues. Germline V lookup: CDR1 SGHVS, CDR2 FQNEAQ. The CDR3 region has the DNA TGTGCCAGCAGCTTAGGAGGGGGAGATGAAAAACTGTTTTTT. This codes for CASSLGGGDEKLFF.